This TCR beta chain was sequenced in a study of cytomegalovirus exposure and HLA in healthy donors. Study-level points and caveats: It was shown in a later analysis that HLA-associated TCR beta chains were more clonally expanded than other, equally common chains.

This PCR relied on a set of 60 Vbeta primers and 13 Jbeta primers. Using immunoSEQ multiplex PCR, the repertoire was profiled, and TCRdb retains in-frame clones only, with some absent. Its table records 200,000 or so clones. A note on this clone: The antigen remains unidentified.

The CDR3 has 14 amino acids. Germline loops: CDR1 SGHTA, CDR2 FQGNSA. Between the trimmed V and J ends, which lost 5 bases and 6 bases, there was a span of 13 bases. Sample: PBMCs. The sequence derives from a boy younger than 18 in good health and CMV-seronegative. The gene calls are TRBV7-2 and TRBJ2-2; a weak D match, TRBD2 (6 bases). The CDR3 region is CASSMGLPSGELFF. The CDR3 bases are TGTGCCAGCAGCATGGGACTCCCCTCCGGGGAGCTGTTTTTT.